This T cell receptor beta chain was documented in a study of blood T cell repertoires in COVID-19. On the study more broadly: T cells, B-cell-depleted T cells, or PBMCs supplied cDNA or gDNA.

This CDR3 contains 16 residues. V lost 2 bases to trimming and J lost 5 bases, with 16 bases between them. CDR1 is MNHEY and CDR2 is SMNVEV in the germline V gene (reference sequence). Sequenced by immunoSEQ multiplex PCR; TCRdb stores in-frame clones only, minus some. The sample holds about 110,000 clones, approximately 88% seen once. The source of this sequence is a woman in her 70s with acute or convalescent COVID-19. Sequencing was carried out using peripheral blood. The chain joins TRBV27 to TRBJ2-1; unclear D gene. The CDR3 here is CASSLSPPWSNNEQFF. CDR3 nucleotide sequence: TGTGCCAGCAGTTTAAGCCCCCCCTGGAGCAACAATGAGCAGTTCTTC.